This TCR beta chain derives from a study of long-term antiretroviral therapy in people with HIV. In the case of this clone: The antigen remains unidentified.

Study conclusions and caveats: Diversity rose after ART but stayed below transplant donor controls. Specimens of blood were obtained during about 2003 to 2017, possibly under older ART regimens.

Trimming left V 1 base short and J 8 bases short, with 14 bases between. The CDR3 length is 14 residues. Germline values: CDR1 MGHRA, CDR2 YSYEKL. A v3.0 immunoSEQ assay was performed at survey level. Clones were sequenced by immunoSEQ multiplex PCR, and TCRdb holds only the in-frame ones, with some missing. The sample has about 11,000 clones; 81% are singletons. The receptor comes from a man aged 35-49 years with HIV. The chain carries TRBV4-1 and TRBJ1-2; the D gene is possibly TRBD1 (5 bases). Specimen: unsorted PBMCs, collected 1.8 years after starting antiretroviral therapy. CDR3: CASSQGGAGFGYTF. CDR3 nucleotides: TGCGCCAGCAGCCAAGGAGGGGCAGGGTTCGGCTACACCTTC.